This T cell receptor (beta chain) was identified during a study of T cells in Graves' hyperthyroidism and ophthalmopathy (dated by TCRdb to 2018 to 2020). Concerning the study at large: Peripheral blood was collected at initial diagnosis, before any treatment. After sampling, hyperthyroidism patients received methimazole starting at 30 mg daily, and ophthalmopathy patients received high-dose intravenous methylprednisolone. A discovery cohort of 95 to 100 patients, roughly 45 with Graves' ophthalmopathy and more than 55 with stable Graves' hyperthyroidism, was used to find distinguishing TCR V-J signatures. According to the paper, TCR Vbeta CDR3 sequencing was carried out on about 140 peripheral blood samples, which came from about 45 ophthalmopathy, under 85 hyperthyroidism and roughly 17 progressor patients. An independent validation cohort of about 20 hyperthyroidism patients and about 15 patients who later progressed to ophthalmopathy tested prospective prediction of ophthalmopathy. In addition, the study compared T-cell repertoires in thyroid tissue and in blood from a handful of Graves' hyperthyroidism patients. The 90 or so discovery patients were randomly split 7:3 into training and test sets. What the work shows at the level of the full study, not this receptor alone: In cross-validation, a model built on a 13 V-J signature told ophthalmopathy apart from stable hyperthyroidism with over 85% sensitivity and approximately 84% specificity, and in testing the same model reached 80%/75%. Most expanded thyroid clonotypes (frequency above 0.001) were also detected in blood, suggesting blood repertoires may reflect thyroid immune responses. During validation, the model predicted progression to ophthalmopathy a median of roughly 7.1 months ahead of onset, with approximately 71% sensitivity and roughly 75% specificity. No statistical method was used to set the sample size in advance, and investigators knew the group allocation.

This clonotype registers as medium-sized (0.01 to 0.1%) within its sample. Its antigen remains undetermined. At one of its ends the junction is not consistent with the germline gene, which may arise from a read error. Ophthalmopathy patients had moderately to severely active disease, with a Clinical Activity Score of 3 or more, a NOSPECS grade of 4 or more, and a disease duration of less than 3 months. Exclusion was applied to patients with uncontrolled infections, other autoimmune diseases, pregnancy or lactation. Clinical symptoms, serum thyroxine and TRAb, thyroid ultrasound, and orbital computed tomography formed the basis for the diagnoses. Ficoll-Paque density gradient centrifugation was used to isolate PBMCs from around 9.1 ml of fresh peripheral blood. Total RNA was extracted with Trizol reagent, and quality was checked on an Agilent 2100 Bioanalyzer. Taken from cysteine to phenylalanine, the CDR3 has 12 residues. The sequence is cut down to CDR3 DNA, 36 bases in frame from base 1. As encoded in the germline V gene, CDR1 is ENHRY while CDR2 is SYGVKD.

The TCR beta CDR3 regions were amplified from the RNA transcripts. A first-round RT-PCR of the TCR CDR3 used the HTBI primer set with the Qiagen OneStep RT-PCR kit. Libraries were constructed in a second round of multiplex PCR, after which size selection and purification were performed. Paired-end sequencing of the libraries was performed with 100 bp reads on an Illumina HiSeq2000. In the paper's pipeline: SOAPnuke was used to process the raw data, with reads discarded if the reads contained adapters or uncalled bases, had a mean Phred below 15, or lacked an exact constant-primer or identifier match. COPE v1.2.5 was used to merge the high-quality paired reads, and each unique nucleotide sequence was defined as a clonotype. Clonotypes were aligned to IMGT TRBV, TRBD and TRBJ reference segments using MiTCR v1.1. Only V-J combinations with frequency above 0.0001, covering approximately 99% of repertoires, were analysed. The TCS score was defined as the ratio of F50 (clonal expansion) to E x V (chaos), calculated using BLOSUM62-based TCRdist between CDR3 peptides within each V-J. Welch's t-statistics and random forest reduced roughly 540 V-J features to 10 to 15, which were used in a naive Bayes classifier (R e1071). The similarity between thyroid and blood repertoires was quantified using the Morisita-Horn index. TCRdb cleaned the public reads at Q25 with fastp, built clones with MiXCR and kept in-frame beta chains. Rows matching on CDR3 protein sequence are summarized as one entry with the most common DNA and genes. The V and J calls shown here were made by TCRdb, not taken from the authors' results. In all, the sample holds about 37,000 distinct CDR3 sequences, and around half of those were seen once. The ten largest make up about a sixth of the sample.

Sequencing was carried out using blood. The clonotype was recovered from a man aged 35-49 years with Graves' ophthalmopathy. The receptor chain draws on TRBV10-3 and TRBJ2-7; the D gene is perhaps TRBD1 or TRBD2, as each covers 6 bases. The DNA reads TGTGCCATCAAAACGAGGGGGGCTAGCGTATCGTTC. Translated, this gives CAIKTRGASVSF.